This T cell receptor beta chain was captured by sequencing in a study of regulatory T cells in long-lasting Graves disease. Time point indicated: persistent/refractory GD, antithyroid drugs over 5 years with positive TRAb. There was RNA extracted from PBMCs, and the TCR library was made from it. The TCR beta library used iRepertoire HTBI primers with Arm-PCR amplification of CDR3. Each CDR3 protein gets one entry after TCRdb re-called the multiplex PCR reads with MiXCR. Among over 650,000 distinct CDR3 sequences, approximately 31% were seen once, and the ten largest hold roughly 40%. Losses at the gene ends were 4 bases for V and 5 bases for J; bases not matched to a gene: 8. CDR1 LNHNV and CDR2 YYDKDF come from the germline V gene (reference sequence). The CDR3 spans 15 residues.

The chain couples TRBV15 to TRBJ2-5; TRBD2 agrees at 9 bases. This sequence was found in a female donor with Graves disease. Specimen: peripheral blood mononuclear cells (PBMCs), collected when the disease was refractory, from a patient treated with antithyroid drugs. The DNA for the CDR3 is TGTGCCACCAGCACAACCGGGACTAGCAGGGAGACCCAGTACTTC. This codes for CATSTTGTSRETQYF.